This T cell receptor (beta chain) appears in the sequencing data of a study of regulatory T cells in long-lasting Graves disease. Looked up from germline, CDR1 is SNHLY and CDR2 is FYNNEI. The CDR3 runs to 14 residues. Trimming removed 1 base at V and 0 bases at J, with 5 bases between. General study findings and limits: Patients whose Graves' disease persisted exhibited lower TCR diversity than those newly diagnosed.

Through Arm-PCR of CDR3 regions and iRepertoire HTBI primers, TCR beta libraries were built. A single record per CDR3 protein comes from TCRdb applying MiXCR to the multiplex PCR reads. The sample yields some 500,000 distinct CDR3 sequences, approximately 13% seen once. Indicated time point: newly diagnosed GD, antithyroid drugs for less than 3 months. Researchers made the TCR library from RNA that was extracted from PBMCs. This clonotype was seen at least ten times. Its antigen is as yet unknown. Another study also made use of these data, one on T cells in Graves' hyperthyroidism and ophthalmopathy. From that second work: For the diagnoses, clinical symptoms, serum thyroxine and TRAb, thyroid ultrasound and orbital computed tomography were used. The majority of expanded thyroid clonotypes above 0.001 also appeared in blood.

The receptor's source is a man aged 25 to 45 with Graves disease. Sequencing was performed on peripheral blood mononuclear cells (PBMCs), taken at new diagnosis, from a patient treated with antithyroid drugs. The gene calls are TRBV2 and TRBJ2-3; D unresolved. CDR3 DNA: TGTGCCAGCAGTGAAGAACTTAGCACAGATACGCAGTATTTT. Translating gives CASSEELSTDTQYF.